The present entry profiles one TCR beta chain with its context. The CDR3 is 12 amino acids. Germline lookup yields CDR1 KGHSH and CDR2 LQKENI. The V end lost 3 bases, the J end lost 6 bases, and 9 bases lay between the germline ends. Assay used: immunoSEQ multiplex PCR; TCRdb lists only in-frame clones, some missing. The sample shows 90,000 or so clones, about 90% of them seen only once. This specimen comes from a study of OX40 agonist ivuxolimab in advanced cancers. V gene TRBV18 combines with J gene TRBJ2-7, with D maybe TRBD1 (6 bases). The starting material was CD4+ or CD8+ T cells sorted from blood, obtained in a trial of the OX40 agonist ivuxolimab. The source is an adult with an advanced solid tumor such as melanoma, head and neck, liver or kidney cancer. Here the CDR3 DNA reads TGTGCCAGCTCACCCCAGGGGACCGAGCAGTACGTC. This gives the protein CASSPQGTEQYV.